This record looks at one TCR beta chain sequence and its context. The antigen it binds to is not known. It has no much larger one-base neighbor in the sample; base qualities were not kept. The cohort was made up of 650 to 700 healthy bone marrow donors. At the time of sampling, all cohort members were nominally healthy, though unrecorded immune exposures were likely present. The donor tested CMV seronegative and was one of the 352 seronegative cohort members. Every donor gave a peripheral blood sample, and the peripheral blood mononuclear cells from that sample were used for TCR beta sequencing. The Qiagen DNeasy Blood Extraction Kit was used to extract genomic DNA from the blood cell samples. The library was prepared using the immunoSEQ multiplex PCR assay. A mixture of 60 forward primers for TCR Vbeta segments and 13 reverse primers for TCR Jbeta segments was used in the multiplex PCR. A multiplex PCR assay on genomic DNA amplified the CDR3 region of rearranged TCR beta genes. The Illumina HiSeq System was used to sequence the amplified TCR beta libraries as 87-base-pair reads. The authors' analysis ran thus. In a later analysis, some 80 million unique TCR beta chains were counted across the roughly 610 repertoires, and approximately 11 million of these chains were shared by at least two donors. A nearest-neighbor algorithm error-corrected the raw reads and collapsed the reads into unique sequences, merging closely related sequences to remove PCR and sequencing errors. V, D and J gene segments were assigned by aligning CDR3 sequences to IMGT reference sequences. Each retained sequence needed at least a six-nucleotide match to both a V gene segment and a J gene segment. A rearrangement counted as productive if the CDR3 had no stop codons and remained in frame with V and J, and every other rearrangement counted as non-productive. CDR3 was defined by IMGT convention, running from the second conserved V-encoded cysteine to the conserved J-encoded phenylalanine. The earlier analysis of about 590 of the donors excluded sequences that lacked an unambiguous match to a single V gene segment. In an earlier analysis of almost 600 of the donors, a V segment was called functional when productive rearrangements were above 56.7%, and segregating when the standard deviation between donors exceeded 5%. To diagnose cytomegalovirus status from the catalog of TCR beta chain sequences, a statistical classification framework was built. V and J gene assignment, in a later analysis, came from comparing TCR nucleotide sequences with IMGT/GENE-DB human TR gene sequences. In a later analysis, CDR3 sequences and most-parsimonious VDJ recombination scenarios were assigned using the TCRdist pipeline. In a later analysis, each TCR beta chain was defined by its CDR3 amino acid sequence together with its V-gene family, and reads lacking a unique V-gene family were excluded. In a later analysis, 500 to 650 highly shared, low-generation-probability nucleotide sequences were removed to address suspected cross-contamination and a sequencing artifact. A later analysis calculated a clonal expansion index for each public chain from normalized within-repertoire ranks of inferred template counts. Generation probabilities in a later analysis came from a VDJ recombination model fitted to out-of-frame rearrangements, and those results were checked against IGoR. Hypergeometric tests were used in a later analysis to score TCR-TCR, TCR-HLA and TCR-CMV co-occurrence, with a repertoire-size bias correction applied to the TCR pairs. False discovery rates were estimated in a later analysis by permuting HLA or CMV assignments 20 times. In a later analysis, co-occurring TCRs were grouped using DBSCAN, with TCRdist sequence similarity added in when clustering inside HLA-allele-positive subsets. Co-occurrence clustering excluded repertoires with fewer than 30,000 or more than 120,000 public chains, plus five with anomalous nucleotide sharing. The table comes from immuneACCESS by way of TCRdb, which keeps in-frame sequences with V and J called. Part of the clones is missing from these tables; in studies checked, under half for an unresolved V gene and the rest for unknown reasons. Clonal size and the V and J genes are those of that table, whereas D and trimming came from the DNA. This sample comprises 200,000 or so clones, around 82% of them detected only once. The top ten constitute 0.26% of the sample.

The sample belongs to a study of cytomegalovirus exposure and HLA in healthy donors listed by TCRdb under 2017. With respect to the entire study: According to an earlier analysis of several hundred of the donors, roughly 180 million T cells yielded roughly 100 million unique TCR beta sequences and about 280 Gb of sequence data. Donor age, sex, ethnicity and CMV serostatus were compiled alongside the repertoire data. A later genetic analysis took genome-wide SNP genotypes for about three fifths of the 666 donors and used that subset as a discovery cohort. The study combined high-throughput TCR immunosequencing, statistical association of individual TCRs with disease status, and machine learning to predict cytomegalovirus infection status. In the later analysis, no new phenotypic data were used to find candidate immune exposures; instead, reliance was placed on TCR beta sequences and their occurrence across donors. The aim of the study was to test whether cataloging public T cell receptors could identify signatures of past pathogen exposure. Of the roughly 390 genotyped donors, 75% to 85% were placed in the genetic ancestry cluster associated with self-reported Caucasian donors. Because of strong linkage in the cohort, roughly five DR-DQ haplotypes were treated as single units for association and clustering. Across approximately 400 genotyped donors of the cohort, an average of approximately 200,000 unique TCR beta nucleotide sequences per donor were sequenced, and roughly 17% of those sequences were non-productive. Along with the approximately 700-subject first cohort, a separate validation cohort of over a hundred different subjects was used. A later analysis re-examined previously published TCR beta repertoires from several hundred donors and added high-resolution HLA genotyping to investigate patterns of TCR occurrence. An earlier analysis of 587 of the donors used high-throughput TCR beta sequencing to judge whether each TCR beta V gene segment behaved as functional or pseudogenic. Every repertoire in the discovery cohort had been generated on one and the same sequencing platform. Typing coverage differed by locus: A, B, C, DRB1 and DQB1 were typed in roughly 620-630 donors, DQA1 in 522, DPA1 in roughly 590, and DPB1 in 472. Roughly 290 gigabases of sequencing data and 75 million to 85 million unique TCR sequences made up an early release that covered some 640 HLA-typed donors. The study profiled the T cell repertoires of 500 to 800 subjects by immunosequencing and related them to cytomegalovirus serostatus. HLA typing included class I and class II loci at four-digit resolution. Overall results and qualifications from the work: Compared with the roughly 710-donor mean, donors in an Asian-associated ancestry cluster had fewer N-insertions in productive TCRs, according to a later genetic analysis. The earlier analysis of nearly 600 of the donors excluded roughly 16 rarely observed V segments, including chromosome 9 orphons, because counts were too low. According to a later analysis, most CMV-associated TCR beta chains appeared to be HLA-restricted, and the HLA associations seemed to be driven largely by CMV exposure. In an earlier analysis of some 500 of the donors, most TCR beta V segments appeared in productive rearrangements about 87% or about 30% of the time, broadly matching IMGT annotations. V-gene and J-gene trimming of TCR beta chains was associated with a missense DCLRE1C variant in a later genetic analysis, and the association was replicated in an independent cohort. In a later analysis, the rate of TCR association differed among HLA loci, with DRB1 alleles having the most associated TCRs and HLA-C alleles having the fewest. Strong co-occurrence of HLA alleles, especially DR and DQ, made assigning TCR associations to individual alleles difficult. In vitro tests confirmed that a few of the cytomegalovirus-associated TCR beta chains recognize cytomegalovirus antigens. Compared with equally common non-associated chains, HLA-associated TCR beta chains in a later analysis were more clonally expanded and had lower generation probabilities. The presence/absence analyses assumed that sequencing depth was roughly uniform across donors, and that assumption may not be true. Cytomegalovirus status was reported to be diagnosed by the classifier with high specificity and sensitivity in both the original and validation cohorts. Correlated functional status among segregating V segments might reflect linkage disequilibrium, but an unknown experimental factor could not be ruled out. Because HLA typing was unavailable for some donors at each locus, only the typed subset was used in association tests. In a later analysis, 16,951 TCR beta sequences were associated with specific HLA alleles at a false discovery rate of 0.05. In the study, approximately 160 TCR beta chains were listed as associated with cytomegalovirus. A cluster of highly shared sequence variants was judged likely to be a technical artifact of the sequencing pipeline. Most TCR sequences were observed very rarely across donors, whereas some public TCRs were present in many individuals. This cohort had only TCR beta chains sequenced, and the lack of alpha or paired-chain data limited which features could be detected. Several of the top co-occurrence clusters appeared to be linked to parvovirus B19, influenza, CMV and Epstein-Barr virus, according to a later analysis. CMV serostatus was the only immune exposure information available for the cohort. A further reported finding was that TCR beta sequences accurately predicted the HLA-A and HLA-B alleles for most subjects in the first cohort. It was suggested by the authors that the approach could potentially be generalized to other disease states and immunological phenotypes.

The material sequenced was PBMCs. The clonotype was recovered from a boy aged 5 to 17 in good health and CMV-seronegative.

The CDR3 is CASSYSGTGVGNTIYF. The nucleotide sequence is given as TGTGCCAGCAGTTACTCGGGAACAGGGGTTGGAAACACCATATATTTT. The chain is encoded by TRBV6-5 joined to TRBJ1-3; TRBD1 matches 7 bases in the middle. CDR1 and CDR2 are drawn from the germline V gene: MNHEY, SVGAGI. Spanning cysteine to phenylalanine, the CDR3 consists of 16 amino acids. Just the 48-base CDR3 DNA is kept, in frame starting at base 1. V loses 0 bases at its end and J loses 3 bases; junction bases beyond the gene matches: 5.